Described below is a single T cell receptor beta chain sequence and its context. Its antigen is unidentified. These data belong to a study of cytomegalovirus exposure and HLA in healthy donors. Study summary: The study's early data release held tens of millions of unique TCRs from HLA-typed donors. Most donors, roughly 84% of approximately 400 genotyped, fell in the Caucasian-associated ancestry cluster. Study outcomes and limitations: TCR beta chains numbering some 160 were designated cytomegalovirus-associated. On later analysis, the bulk of CMV-associated TCR beta chains appeared to be HLA-restricted.

CDR3 size: 15 residues. The germline V and J ends were trimmed by 1 base and 2 bases, with 11 bases remaining between them. CDR1 and CDR2 from the germline V gene are MDHEN and SYDVKM. PCR employed 60 Vbeta and 13 Jbeta primers. The repertoire was sequenced with immunoSEQ multiplex PCR; TCRdb's copy has only in-frame clones and lacks some. The repertoire has approximately 100,000 clones, about three quarters of them found once; the top ten carry 5.8%. The clonotype originates from a man in his sixties in good health and CMV-seropositive. Source material: PBMCs. The rearrangement links TRBV28 to TRBJ1-2, with D perhaps TRBD1 (6 bases). The CDR3 loop reads CASSLSGAINYGYTF. In DNA form, the CDR3 reads TGTGCCAGCAGTTTATCAGGGGCCATCAACTATGGCTACACCTTC.